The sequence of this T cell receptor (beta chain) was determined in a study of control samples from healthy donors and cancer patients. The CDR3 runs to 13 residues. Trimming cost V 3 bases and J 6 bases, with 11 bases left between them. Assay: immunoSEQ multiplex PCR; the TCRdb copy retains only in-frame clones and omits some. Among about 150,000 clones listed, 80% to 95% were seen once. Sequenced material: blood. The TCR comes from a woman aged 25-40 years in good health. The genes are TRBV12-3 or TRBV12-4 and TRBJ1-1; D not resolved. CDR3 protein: CASSFQTPSEAFF. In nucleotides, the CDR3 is TGTGCCAGCAGTTTTCAGACCCCCTCTGAAGCTTTCTTT.